Listed here are 20 T cell receptor beta chains from one sample, sequenced in a study of blood T cell repertoires in COVID-19 (dated by TCRdb to 2020 to 2021). The library was made by the immunoSEQ multiplex PCR assay. Here the immuneACCESS table is served through TCRdb, limited to in-frame sequences with V and J called. Missing clones are a known gap in these copies; in checked studies unresolved V genes cover under half, and the rest lacks a known reason. Across this sample there are about 120,000 clones, with approximately 85% seen only once. Roughly a tenth of the sample rests with the top ten. The sample comprised peripheral blood. The receptors here all came from a man older than 75 with acute or convalescent COVID-19.

V gene TRBV7-8 combines with J gene TRBJ2-7; 7 bases align to TRBD2. The junction had 2 bases not matched to a gene; V was cut back by 2 bases and J by 7 bases. The germline V gene has CDR1 SGHVS and CDR2 FQNEAQ. The CDR3 extends over 12 amino acids. CDR3 protein: CASSLPGREQYF. In DNA form, the CDR3 reads TGTGCCAGCAGCTTACCCGGGAGGGAGCAGTACTTC. The whole variable domain, remainder taken from reference TRBV7-8 and TRBJ2-7, is GAGVSQSPRYKVAKRGQDVALRCDPISGHVSLFWYQQALGQGPEFLTYFQNEAQLDKSGLPSDRFFAERPEGSVSTLKIQRTQQEDSAVYLCASSLPGREQYFGPGTRLTVT.

This clone was counted a single time. CDR3 sequence: CASRPAAVNTEAFF. CDR3 bases: TGTGCCAGCAGGCCGGCGGCAGTGAACACTGAAGCTTTCTTT. The chain carries TRBV6-5 and TRBJ1-1; D not certain. Trimming pared 6 bases from V and 0 bases from J, leaving 11 bases between. The CDR3 length is 14 residues. Looked up from germline, CDR1 is MNHEY and CDR2 is SVGAGI.

In DNA form, the CDR3 reads TGTGCCAGCAGCACGCTTTCCCCTAGCGGGAGTTACAATGAGCAGTTCTTC. This sequence encodes CASSTLSPSGSYNEQFF. The chain is built from TRBV13 and TRBJ2-1; 10 positions agree with TRBD2. V shed 5 bases, J shed 4 bases, and the junction held 11 bases outside the gene matches. Germline values: CDR1 PRHDT, CDR2 FYEKMQ (reference sequence). The CDR3 is made up of 17 amino acids.

The CDR3 loop reads CASSLAGVGNQPQHF. The DNA for the CDR3 is TGTGCCAGCAGCTTAGCAGGGGTCGGCAATCAGCCCCAGCATTTT. V gene TRBV7-9 combines with J gene TRBJ1-5; a possible D gene is TRBD1 (5 bases). The CDR3 has 15 residues. The V gene lost 0 bases and the J gene lost 2 bases, with 8 bases spanning the gap. Looked up from germline, CDR1 is SEHNR and CDR2 is FQNEAQ (reference sequence).

This clone turned up a few times. V gene TRBV2 combines with J gene TRBJ2-7, with 9 bases fitting TRBD1. The V gene end was trimmed by 7 bases and the J gene end by 5 bases; junction bases not matched to a gene: 6. The CDR3 covers 13 residues. Per germline, CDR1 SNHLY and CDR2 FYNNEI. CDR3 sequence reads: CASNRDRVDEQYF. In nucleotides, the CDR3 is TGTGCCAGCAATAGGGACAGGGTGGACGAGCAGTACTTC.

The J gene is TRBJ2-5, the V gene TRBV5-6, with 9 bases lining up with TRBD2. CDR1 SGHDT and CDR2 YYEEEE come from the germline V gene. The length of the CDR3 is 15 residues. V gave up 5 bases and J gave up 2 bases; unmatched junction bases: 7. CDR3 residues: CASRVAGAFQETQYF. The CDR3 DNA is TGTGCCAGCAGAGTAGCGGGGGCCTTTCAAGAGACCCAGTACTTC.

The chain couples TRBV2 to TRBJ2-7; maybe TRBD2 (5 bases). Trimming left V 6 bases short and J 1 base short, with 7 bases between. CDR3 length: 12 residues. The germline CDR1 and CDR2 sequences are SNHLY and FYNNEI. CDR3 loop: CASRRESYEQYF. The CDR3 DNA reads as TGTGCCAGCAGGAGGGAGTCCTACGAGCAGTACTTC.

The gene calls are TRBV5-4 and TRBJ1-4; 8 bases map to TRBD1. This CDR3 is 14 amino acids long. Germline V CDR1 and CDR2: SGHNT, YYREEE (reference sequence). The junction had 3 bases not matched to a gene; V was cut back by 5 bases and J by 3 bases. The CDR3 bases are TGTGCCAGCAGTAAGGACAGGGCTAATGAAAAACTGTTTTTT. This translates into CASSKDRANEKLFF. The whole variable domain, remainder taken from reference TRBV5-4 and TRBJ1-4, is ETGVTQSPTHLIKTRGQQVTLRCSSQSGHNTVSWYQQALGQGPQFIFQYYREEENGRGNFPPRFSGLQFPNYSSELNVNALELDDSALYLCASSKDRANEKLFFGSGTQLSVL.

The chain carries TRBV5-1 and TRBJ1-2, with D possibly being TRBD1 (5 bases). In germline, CDR1 is SGHRS, CDR2 YFSETQ. V was clipped by 1 base and J by 1 base, with 8 bases between them. The CDR3 consists of 14 residues. For the CDR3, the DNA is TGCGCCAGCAGCTTGAAGGGGATTAACTATGGCTACACCTTC. Translation: CASSLKGINYGYTF.

V and J are TRBV30 and TRBJ2-5; unclear D gene. The CDR3 loop spans 13 amino acids. V was pared by 0 bases and J by 3 bases, with 8 bases between. Germline loops: CDR1 GTSNPN, CDR2 SVGIG (reference sequence). The CDR3 DNA is TGTGCCTGGAGTGTACGAGTGAAAGAGACCCAGTACTTC. This gives the protein CAWSVRVKETQYF.

V and J are TRBV11-2 and TRBJ2-4; 13 bases agree with TRBD2. Germline CDR1 SGHAT, CDR2 FQNNGV. The CDR3 has 16 amino acids. Germline trimming cut 5 bases from V and 9 bases from J; bases unmatched to any gene: 10. The CDR3 spells CASSNRTSGRESIQYF. The DNA for the CDR3 is TGTGCCAGCAGCAACCGGACTAGCGGGAGAGAGAGCATTCAGTACTTC.

The gene calls are TRBV2 and TRBJ1-4; D unclear. Per the germline V gene, CDR1 is SNHLY and CDR2 is FYNNEI. Trimming took 4 bases from V and 5 from J, leaving 11 bases between them. The CDR3 is made up of 14 amino acids. The CDR3 DNA sequence: TGTGCCAGCAGTGGCGGTACTGCCAATGAAAAACTGTTTTTT. As protein: CASSGGTANEKLFF.

The chain uses TRBV15 and TRBJ2-1; D might be TRBD2 (7 bases). CDR3 length equals 16 residues. The V gene's germline CDR1 is LNHNV and CDR2 YYDKDF (reference sequence). V lost 1 base to trimming and J lost 9 bases, with 19 bases between them. CDR3 in amino acids: CATSRVGIQGGGEQFF. CDR3 nucleotides: TGTGCCACCAGCAGAGTTGGTATCCAGGGAGGGGGTGAGCAGTTCTTC.

This chain joins TRBV7-9 and TRBJ2-3, with 7 bases identical to TRBD2. This CDR3 is 14 amino acids long. Germline V lookup: CDR1 SEHNR, CDR2 FQNEAQ (reference sequence). Unmatched junction bases numbered 5, after V lost 8 bases and J lost 0 bases. The chain's CDR3 is CASGRVSSTDTQYF. CDR3 DNA: TGTGCCAGCGGGAGGGTTTCTAGCACAGATACGCAGTATTTT.

J is TRBJ1-1 and V is TRBV18; D remains ambiguous. The CDR3 is 16 amino acids. Per the germline V gene, CDR1 is KGHSH and CDR2 is LQKENI. V was shortened by 0 bases and J by 4 bases, with 15 bases between the two germline ends. Written as DNA, the CDR3 is TGTGCCAGCTCACCACCCGGCTCCCGGGAGCCCACTGAAGCTTTCTTT. Its translation: CASSPPGSREPTEAFF.

J is TRBJ1-4 and V is TRBV5-4; TRBD1 matches at 8 bases. Germline CDR1 reads SGHNT; CDR2 reads YYREEE (reference sequence). V dropped 3 bases and J dropped 2; count of bases not matched to a gene: 3. The CDR3 runs 15 residues. CDR3 bases: TGTGCCAGCAGCTCCCGGACAGGGACTAATGAAAAACTGTTTTTT. Translation: CASSSRTGTNEKLFF.

Ten or more counts support this clone. The rearrangement links TRBV27 to TRBJ2-7, with D hard to call. Trimming pared 5 bases from V and 5 bases from J, leaving 10 bases between. The CDR3 is 12 residues long. Germline V lookup: CDR1 MNHEY, CDR2 SMNVEV (reference sequence). CDR3 DNA: TGTGCCAGCAGTAGTGGGCGCGACGAGCAGTACTTC. Translation gives CASSSGRDEQYF.

This chain links TRBV27 with TRBJ1-4, with a weak D call TRBD1 (6 bases). Per the germline V gene, CDR1 is MNHEY and CDR2 is SMNVEV (reference sequence). CDR3 length: 15 amino acids. Trimming took 5 bases from V and 3 from J, leaving 13 bases between them. In DNA, the CDR3 is TGTGCCAGCAGTCCGTACAGGGTGGCTAATGAAAAACTGTTTTTT. It is translated as CASSPYRVANEKLFF.

V and J are TRBV7-2 and TRBJ2-5; D is possibly TRBD2 (6 bases). V lost 5 bases and J 5 bases, leaving 9 bases between the germline ends. The CDR3 runs to 12 residues. Germline CDR1 is SGHTA and CDR2 is FQGNSA. The CDR3 DNA sequence: TGTGCCAGCAGCGGAGGGCCGGAGACCCAGTACTTC. This gives the protein CASSGGPETQYF. Full variable domain (outside the CDR3, taken from reference TRBV7-2 and TRBJ2-5): GAGVSQSPSNKVTEKGKDVELRCDPISGHTALYWYRQSLGQGLEFLIYFQGNSAPDKSGLPSDRFSAERTGGSVSTLTIQRTQQEDSAVYLCASSGGPETQYFGPGTRLLVL.

The rearrangement joins TRBV5-4 to TRBJ2-5; 11 nucleotides agree with TRBD2. The CDR3 is made up of 17 amino acids. Germline V CDR1 and CDR2: SGHNT, YYREEE (reference sequence). J was trimmed by 2 bases and V by 4 bases; bases with no gene match: 10. The CDR3 DNA reads as TGTGCCAGCAGCCCCAGGTCCTGGACTAGCGGGCAAGAGACCCAGTACTTC. Residues: CASSPRSWTSGQETQYF.